One T cell receptor beta chain is described in this entry. Trimming cost V 2 bases and J 5 bases; bases outside gene matches: 4. The CDR3 totals 15 residues. The germline V gene has CDR1 MNHEY and CDR2 SVGAGI. As processed by the authors: Estimation of nucleated cell counts relied on the amplification of reference gene primers. Here immunoSEQ multiplex PCR was the method, and the copy in TCRdb shows in-frame clones only, minus some. The V and J calls and clone size are taken from that table; D and trimming were inferred from the DNA. This table has 210,000 or so clones, around 86% appearing once. The source of the sample is a study of blood T cell repertoires in COVID-19.

The clonotype comes from a man aged 35 to 55 with acute or convalescent COVID-19. The source material was peripheral blood. The V gene is TRBV6-5, the J gene TRBJ1-1; 11 positions match TRBD1. In DNA form, the CDR3 reads TGTGCCAGCAGTTACGGGACAGGGGGTCGGACTGAAGCTTTCTTT. Amino acid sequence: CASSYGTGGRTEAFF.